This passage covers 21 T cell receptor beta chains from one sample sequenced in a study of blood T cell repertoires in COVID-19. Sequenced by immunoSEQ multiplex PCR; TCRdb stores in-frame clones only, minus some. The sample has around 52,000 clones; about four fifths are singletons. Material for sequencing was peripheral blood. These receptors all stem from an elderly woman with acute or convalescent COVID-19.

The chain links TRBV11-2 to TRBJ2-3, with TRBD2 identical over 7 bases. Germline V gives CDR1 SGHAT, CDR2 FQNNGV. The CDR3 has 16 residues. V shed 4 bases, J shed 4 bases, and the junction held 11 bases outside the gene matches. The CDR3 loop is CASSSPGRGIPDTQYF. As DNA, the CDR3 is TGTGCCAGCAGCTCCCCCGGGCGGGGGATCCCAGATACGCAGTATTTT.

In its sample, this clone was seen a few times. The chain joins TRBV11-3 to TRBJ2-3; TRBD2 agrees at 9 bases. CDR1 is SGHNT, CDR2 YENEEA, per germline. The CDR3 is made up of 15 amino acids. J gave up 4 bases and V 1 base, and 3 bases lay outside the gene matches. This chain's CDR3 is CASSLGGGGADTQYF. The CDR3 bases are TGTGCCAGCAGCTTAGGAGGCGGGGGGGCAGATACGCAGTATTTT.

The chain has TRBV6-5 and TRBJ1-5; TRBD1 agrees at 7 bases. Germline V gene data show CDR1 as MNHEY and CDR2 as SVGAGI. J lost 2 bases, V lost 6 bases, and 7 bases had no gene match. The CDR3 totals 15 residues. The CDR3, as DNA: TGTGCCAGCAGAAAAAAAGGGACAGGCAATCAGCCCCAGCATTTT. This sequence encodes CASRKKGTGNQPQHF.

The chain joins TRBV3-1 (or the pseudogene TRBV3-2) to TRBJ2-2; D gene ambiguous. CDR3 size: 15 residues. Germline CDR1 is LGHDT and CDR2 is YNNKEL (reference sequence). V was pared by 1 base and J by 3 bases, with 9 bases between. The CDR3 here is CASSQGGGDTGELFF. The CDR3, as DNA: TGTGCCAGCAGCCAAGGCGGCGGAGACACCGGGGAGCTGTTTTTT.

This sequence joins TRBV29-1 and TRBJ1-2; TRBD1 aligns across 8 bases. The germline CDR1 and CDR2 sequences are SQVTM and ANQGSEA. V lost 7 bases, J lost 4 bases, and 11 bases stayed unmatched. CDR3 size: 14 residues. The CDR3 sequence is CSAGSQGAGYGYTF. CDR3 DNA sequence: TGCAGCGCAGGAAGTCAGGGGGCGGGCTATGGCTACACCTTC.

The chain combines TRBV6-4 with TRBJ2-2; TRBD1 might be the D (6 bases). This CDR3 comprises 13 residues. CDR1 is MRHNA and CDR2 is SNTAGT in the germline V gene. V shed 6 bases and J shed 5 bases, with 10 bases lying between them. As DNA, the CDR3 is TGTGCCAGCAGGGGAACAGGGACCGGGGAGCTGTTTTTT. As protein: CASRGTGTGELFF.

This clone was seen a few times. The chain uses TRBV18 and TRBJ2-5, with 7 bases fitting TRBD2. From germline, CDR1 is KGHSH and CDR2 LQKENI. With 1 base clipped from V and 2 bases from J, the junction kept 4 bases outside the gene matches. CDR3 size: 15 residues. As DNA, the CDR3 is TGTGCCAGCTCACCACGGAACGGGAGGCAAGAGACCCAGTACTTC. It is translated as CASSPRNGRQETQYF.

The chain uses TRBV4-1 and TRBJ1-1; D is perhaps TRBD1 (5 bases). This CDR3 contains 16 residues. The V and J ends lost 3 bases and 2 bases respectively, with 16 bases between them. CDR1 MGHRA and CDR2 YSYEKL come from the germline V gene. For the CDR3, the DNA is TGCGCCAGCAGCCAGGGCGGGGGGGTTAGCAACACTGAAGCTTTCTTT. Translating gives CASSQGGGVSNTEAFF.

J is TRBJ1-2 and V is TRBV24-1; unclear D gene. The CDR3 loop spans 16 amino acids. Germline V gene data show CDR1 as KGHDR and CDR2 as SFDVKD. V dropped 6 bases and J dropped 9 bases, with 25 bases sitting between them. The CDR3 protein is CATSSSNPRDGVSYTF. The DNA of the CDR3 is TGTGCCACCAGTAGTAGCAACCCCCGCGACGGAGTCAGCTACACCTTC.

The gene calls are TRBV13 and TRBJ1-1; no clear D. Trimming took off 0 bases at V and 4 bases at J, with 6 bases between the two ends. Germline CDR1 PRHDT, CDR2 FYEKMQ (reference sequence). The CDR3 runs to 13 residues. For the CDR3, the DNA is TGTGCCAGCAGCTTAGGCGTTCCCACTGAAGCTTTCTTT. It translates to CASSLGVPTEAFF.

This chain connects TRBV28 to TRBJ2-1; TRBD1 matches at 11 bases. V dropped 5 bases and J dropped 4; count of bases not matched to a gene: 4. There are 15 residues in the CDR3. CDR1 and CDR2 (germline): MDHEN, SYDVKM. The chain's CDR3 is CASSPDRGLYNEQFF. Written as DNA, the CDR3 is TGTGCCAGCAGTCCGGACAGGGGGCTGTACAATGAGCAGTTCTTC.

The chain employs TRBV3-1 (or the pseudogene TRBV3-2) and TRBJ1-1, with D unclear. With 1 base removed from V and 1 base from J, the gap between germline ends came to 7 bases. In germline, CDR1 is LGHDT, CDR2 YNNKEL (reference sequence). The CDR3 runs to 14 residues. The CDR3 sequence: CASSQAGKNTEAFF. CDR3 nucleotides: TGTGCCAGCAGCCAAGCGGGAAAGAACACTGAAGCTTTCTTT.

A word on this clone: It is unclear where the CDR3 begins or ends on the DNA, so no DNA is shown, and the CDR3 is as TCRdb lists it. CDR3: CASSLGWGQGARDIQYF. The V call is TRBV27, the J call TRBJ2-4; TRBD1, as called in the table, went unchecked against the DNA. 17 amino acids form the CDR3, both terminal residues included. From germline, CDR1 is MNHEY and CDR2 SMNVEV (reference sequence).

The chain combines TRBV5-6 with TRBJ1-6; D possibly corresponds to TRBD1 (6 bases). The V end lost 3 bases, the J end lost 5 bases, and 9 bases lay between the germline ends. The CDR3 is made up of 14 amino acids. Germline V gene sequence: CDR1 SGHDT, CDR2 YYEEEE. CDR3: CASSWTANNSPLHF. The CDR3 DNA reads as TGTGCCAGCAGCTGGACAGCAAATAATTCACCCCTCCACTTT.

This sequence joins TRBV28 and TRBJ2-3, with a weak D call TRBD2 (7 bases). The CDR3 has 16 residues. Trimming took 5 bases from V and 6 from J, leaving 21 bases between them. Germline CDR1 and CDR2: MDHEN and SYDVKM. CDR3 DNA sequence: TGTGCCAGCAGTAGCGGGACAAACCCGCCAGGGGATACGCAGTATTTT. Protein product: CASSSGTNPPGDTQYF.

This clone has only a few counts. V usage is TRBV27 and J usage is TRBJ1-2; 10 nucleotides agree with TRBD1. Germline CDR1 is MNHEY and CDR2 is SMNVEV (reference sequence). V was clipped by 8 bases and J by 4 bases; unmatched bases: 16. CDR3 length equals 17 residues. CDR3 sequence (DNA): TGTGCCAGCCGGCATGGCGGGTTTGGACAGGGGGTCTATGGCTACACCTTC. It specifies CASRHGGFGQGVYGYTF.

CDR3 protein: CASSLGTVGNEKLFF. In DNA form, the CDR3 reads TGTGCCAGCAGCTTAGGGACTGTGGGGAATGAAAAACTGTTTTTT. V and J are TRBV7-8 and TRBJ1-4; no clear D. Germline CDR1 SGHVS, CDR2 FQNEAQ. This CDR3 is 15 amino acids long. V shed 1 base and J shed 5 bases, with 11 bases lying between them.

The CDR3: CASSPPFRDNEQFF. CDR3 nucleotide sequence: TGTGCCAGCTCACCACCCTTCCGTGACAATGAGCAGTTCTTC. The chain is built from TRBV18 and TRBJ2-1; D unclear. This CDR3 is 14 amino acids long. Trimming took off 0 bases at V and 5 bases at J, with 8 bases between the two ends. Germline assignment: CDR1 KGHSH and CDR2 LQKENI.

This clone came up a few times. The chain uses TRBV11-3 and TRBJ2-2; a possible D gene is TRBD2 (6 bases). The germline CDR1 and CDR2 sequences are SGHNT and YENEEA. The CDR3 is 15 amino acids. Trimming removed 1 base from V and 4 bases from J, with 10 bases in between. CDR3 sequence reads: CASSLGLGGTGELFF. The DNA for the CDR3 is TGTGCCAGCAGCTTAGGCCTGGGGGGCACCGGGGAGCTGTTTTTT.

This rearrangement joins TRBV18 to TRBJ2-2, with 12 positions matching TRBD2. V gave up 2 bases and J gave up 8 bases; unmatched junction bases: 6. Per the germline V gene, CDR1 is KGHSH and CDR2 is LQKENI. The CDR3 extends over 16 amino acids. CDR3 sequence reads: CASSPALAGGEGELFF. In DNA, the CDR3 is TGTGCCAGCTCACCAGCACTAGCGGGAGGCGAGGGGGAGCTGTTTTTT.

This chain joins TRBV5-6 and TRBJ1-1; 7 nucleotides agree with TRBD1. This CDR3 has 14 amino acids. Germline trimming cut 0 bases from V and 5 bases from J; bases unmatched to any gene: 4. The V gene's germline CDR1 is SGHDT and CDR2 YYEEEE. CDR3 in amino acids: CASSLGQGWTEAFF. The DNA of the CDR3 is TGTGCCAGCAGCTTGGGACAGGGTTGGACTGAAGCTTTCTTT.